Below, 15 T cell receptor beta chains from the same sample are listed, as sequenced in a study of identical twins. TCRdb re-called the 5' RACE reads through MiXCR, storing one row per CDR3 protein. The sample carries around 690,000 distinct CDR3 sequences, about 20% recorded once. The same sample was also used in a study of T cells expressing NK-cell markers.

Sequenced sample: PBMCs. Receptors originate from a woman aged 18 to 35 in good health.

This sequence joins TRBV6-1 and TRBJ2-7; D perhaps matches TRBD1 (5 bases). V was pared by 4 bases and J by 0 bases, with 13 bases between. The germline V gene encodes CDR1 MNHNS and CDR2 SASEGT. CDR3 length: 15 amino acids. CDR3: CASSVRAGISYEQYF. In nucleotides, the CDR3 is TGTGCCAGCAGTGTGCGTGCAGGGATCTCCTACGAGCAGTACTTC.

This clonotype was recorded at least ten times. The V and J genes are TRBV25-1 and TRBJ1-3; 8 nucleotides line up with TRBD1. The CDR3 covers 15 residues. Germline V CDR1 and CDR2: MGHDK, SYGVNS. Trimming at V came to 6 bases and at J to 0 bases, leaving 4 bases not matched to a gene. The CDR3 DNA is TGTGCCAGCAGCACAGGGGGAACCTCTGGAAACACCATATATTTT. Encoded protein: CASSTGGTSGNTIYF.

This clonotype was picked up a small number of times. The chain uses TRBV29-1 and TRBJ2-2; 12 positions match TRBD2. J lost 4 bases, V lost 5 bases, and 5 bases had no gene match. Germline CDR1 reads SQVTM; CDR2 reads ANQGSEA. The CDR3 is 15 residues long. CDR3 protein: CSVSTSGRVTGELFF. For the CDR3, the DNA is TGCAGCGTTTCGACTAGCGGGAGAGTCACCGGGGAGCTGTTTTTT.

This clonotype was seen a handful of times. The chain employs TRBV5-1 and TRBJ2-7, with TRBD1 matching over 8 bases. The CDR3 is 14 residues long. V shed 2 bases and J 1 base; nucleotides not matched to a gene: 2. CDR1 is SGHRS and CDR2 is YFSETQ in the germline V gene. CDR3 region: CASSFTGGSYEQYF. CDR3 in DNA: TGCGCCAGCAGCTTCACAGGGGGATCCTACGAGCAGTACTTC.

The chain couples TRBV27 to TRBJ2-7, with TRBD1 matching over 9 bases. The CDR3 spans 15 residues. CDR1 is MNHEY, CDR2 SMNVEV, per germline (reference sequence). The J segment lost 3 bases and the V segment lost 4 bases, leaving 7 bases of the junction unmatched. The CDR3, as DNA: TGTGCCAGCAGTTCCTATACGGGACAGGGCTACGAGCAGTACTTC. Its translation is CASSSYTGQGYEQYF.

The chain has TRBV7-9 and TRBJ2-7; D is undetermined. Trimming removed 6 bases at V and 2 bases at J, with 11 bases between. Germline CDR1 and CDR2: SEHNR and FQNEAQ (reference sequence). The CDR3 has 13 residues. CDR3: CASSPLSPYEQYF. CDR3 nucleotide sequence: TGTGCCAGCAGTCCCCTCTCTCCCTACGAGCAGTACTTC.

The table lists this clonotype with a few counts. This chain connects TRBV12-3 or TRBV12-4 to TRBJ2-1; 15 bases are shared with TRBD2. Losses at the gene ends were 6 bases for V and 10 bases for J; bases not matched to a gene: 7. The CDR3 has 15 amino acids. As DNA, the CDR3 is TGTGCCAGCAGCCGTGGACTAGCGGGAGGGGGGGAGCAGTTCTTC. The encoded protein is CASSRGLAGGGEQFF.

This clonotype was detected ten times or more. The V gene is TRBV10-3, the J gene TRBJ2-1; 12 bases match TRBD2. V shed 2 bases, J shed 8 bases, and the junction held 4 bases outside the gene matches. CDR1 ENHRY and CDR2 SYGVKD come from the germline V gene. The CDR3 contains 15 residues. The CDR3 bases are TGTGCCATCAGTGAGAGGACTAGCGGGGACGATGAGCAGTTCTTC. Residues: CAISERTSGDDEQFF.

The chain carries TRBV6-5 and TRBJ2-1; 9 bases map to TRBD1. The germline gives CDR1 MNHEY, CDR2 SVGAGI. The V segment lost 2 bases and the J segment 10 bases; nucleotides outside the gene matches: 3. The CDR3 contains 13 residues. Here the CDR3 DNA reads TGTGCCAGCAGTTACACAGGGACAGGGGAGCAGTTCTTC. Translated: CASSYTGTGEQFF.

This sequence joins TRBV25-1 and TRBJ1-1; the D is unclear. Germline-derived CDR1 and CDR2 are MGHDK and SYGVNS. CDR3 length equals 15 residues. V lost 1 base to trimming and J lost 5 bases, with 14 bases between them. The CDR3 DNA reads TGTGCCAGCAGTGAATGGTCGCCTGGCGGGACTGAAGCTTTCTTT. Translated, it gives CASSEWSPGGTEAFF.

The V call is TRBV20-1, the J call TRBJ2-7, with 9 positions matching TRBD2. Germline assignment: CDR1 DFQATT and CDR2 SNEGSKA (reference sequence). CDR3 length equals 15 residues. The V and J ends lost 3 bases and 6 bases, in that order; junction bases with no gene match: 12. The CDR3 sequence is CSASDGGRASGEQYF. DNA for the CDR3: TGCAGTGCTAGTGACGGCGGGAGGGCCTCTGGCGAGCAGTACTTC.

The genes are TRBV9 and TRBJ2-1, with TRBD2 matching 13 bases. The V segment lost 3 bases and the J segment 10 bases; nucleotides outside the gene matches: 10. Germline V lookup: CDR1 SGDLS, CDR2 YYNGEE. The CDR3 runs 16 residues. The CDR3 nucleotides are TGTGCCAGCAGCGCGAGACTAGCGGGAGGAGTTCGGGAGCAGTTCTTC. Amino acids: CASSARLAGGVREQFF.

V usage is TRBV3-1 and J usage is TRBJ2-7, with D maybe TRBD2 (5 bases). Germline V gives CDR1 LGHDT, CDR2 YNNKEL (reference sequence). This CDR3 region has 14 residues. V was pared by 5 bases and J by 4 bases, with 15 bases between. The DNA of the CDR3 is TGTGCCAGCAGCTACAAGGGTACGGGATACGAGCAGTACTTC. This encodes CASSYKGTGYEQYF.

The genes are TRBV12-3 or TRBV12-4 and TRBJ2-6; perhaps TRBD2 as D (5 bases). The CDR3 spans 15 residues. With 7 bases removed from V and 0 bases from J, the gap between germline ends came to 10 bases. This CDR3 reads CASTRESSGANVLTF. The CDR3 DNA follows: TGTGCCAGCACGAGGGAGAGCTCTGGGGCCAACGTCCTGACTTTC.

This clonotype has a count of ten or more. This chain connects TRBV12-3 or TRBV12-4 to TRBJ1-2; maybe TRBD1 (6 bases). This CDR3 comprises 14 residues. V lost 4 bases and J lost 4, with 13 bases in between. The CDR3 region has the DNA TGTGCCAGCAGTTACGGCAGGGGTGCCTATGGCTACACCTTC. Protein: CASSYGRGAYGYTF.